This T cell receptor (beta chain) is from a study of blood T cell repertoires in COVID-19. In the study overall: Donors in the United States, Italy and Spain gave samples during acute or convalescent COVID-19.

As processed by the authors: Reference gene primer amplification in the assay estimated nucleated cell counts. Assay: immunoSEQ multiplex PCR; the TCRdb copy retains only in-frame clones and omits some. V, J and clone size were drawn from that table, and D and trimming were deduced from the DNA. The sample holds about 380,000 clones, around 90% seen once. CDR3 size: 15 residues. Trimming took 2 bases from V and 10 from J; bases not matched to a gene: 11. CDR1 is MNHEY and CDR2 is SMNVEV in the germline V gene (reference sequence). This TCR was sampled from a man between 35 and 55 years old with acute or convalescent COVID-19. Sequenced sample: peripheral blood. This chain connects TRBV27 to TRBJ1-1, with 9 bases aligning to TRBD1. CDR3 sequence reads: CASSLGQGTPGRAFF. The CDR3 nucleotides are TGTGCCAGCAGTTTAGGACAGGGGACCCCAGGGAGAGCTTTCTTT.